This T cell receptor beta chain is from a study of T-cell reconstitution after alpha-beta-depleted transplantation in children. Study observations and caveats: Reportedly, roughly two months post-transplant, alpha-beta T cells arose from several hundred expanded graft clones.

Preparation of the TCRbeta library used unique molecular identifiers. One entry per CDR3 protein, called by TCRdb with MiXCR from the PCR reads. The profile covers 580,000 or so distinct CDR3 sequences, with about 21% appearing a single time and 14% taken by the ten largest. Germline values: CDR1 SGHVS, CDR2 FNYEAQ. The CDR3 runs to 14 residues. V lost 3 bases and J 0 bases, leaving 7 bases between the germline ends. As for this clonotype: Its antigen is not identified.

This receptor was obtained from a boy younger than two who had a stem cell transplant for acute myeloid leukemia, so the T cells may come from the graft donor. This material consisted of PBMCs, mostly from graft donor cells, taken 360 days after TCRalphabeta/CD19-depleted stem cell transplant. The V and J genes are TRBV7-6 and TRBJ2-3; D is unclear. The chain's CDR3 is CASSFFDSTDTQYF. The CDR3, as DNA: TGTGCCAGCAGCTTTTTCGACAGCACAGATACGCAGTATTTT. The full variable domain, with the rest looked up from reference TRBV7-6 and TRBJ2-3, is GAGVSQSPRYKVTKRGQDVALRCDPISGHVSLYWYRQALGQGPEFLTYFNYEAQQDKSGLPNDRFSAERPEGSISTLTIQRTEQRDSAMYRCASSFFDSTDTQYFGPGTRLTVL.